Listed below are T cell receptor beta chains from one sample, sequenced in a study of T cell changes during pregnancy in multiple sclerosis. Generated by immunoSEQ multiplex PCR, the TCRdb table keeps only in-frame clones and is missing some. Of just over 80,000 clones listed, roughly 95% are singletons. Material: peripheral blood, obtained in the second trimester of pregnancy. These receptors were taken from a female donor with multiple sclerosis, enrolled in a pregnancy study. Both conserved end residues are part of each CDR3. Fields, in order: V gene, J gene, D gene, clone size, CDR3 DNA, CDR3 protein. A D gene is named only where the DNA matches it firmly. A row's size may be missing; if present it is once, few, many or a size class.

v_gene: TRBV6-6
j_gene: TRBJ2-7
d_gene: NA
abundance: NA
CDR3nt: TGTGCCAGCAGTTACTCGGGGGGACCGGGCTGGGAGCAGTACTTC
CDR3aa: CASSYSGGPGWEQYF

v_gene: TRBV6-1
j_gene: TRBJ1-4
d_gene: TRBD1
abundance: NA
CDR3nt: TGTGCCAGCAGGTTGGGACAGGGTGGTTTAAAACTGTTTTTT
CDR3aa: CASRLGQGGLKLFF

v_gene: TRBV5-4
j_gene: TRBJ2-7
d_gene: TRBD1
abundance: NA
CDR3nt: TGTGCCAGCAGCTTTGGGACAGGGAACTCCTACGAGCAGTACTTC
CDR3aa: CASSFGTGNSYEQYF

v_gene: TRBV25-1
j_gene: TRBJ2-5
d_gene: NA
abundance: NA
CDR3nt: TGTGCCAGCAGTGAGTTAGGAGGGTGGGAAGAGACCCAGTACTTC
CDR3aa: CASSELGGWEETQYF

v_gene: TRBV29-1
j_gene: TRBJ1-2
d_gene: NA
abundance: NA
CDR3nt: TGCAGCGTTCCCTCTGACGTCGGGAGTAGTGGCTACACCTTC
CDR3aa: CSVPSDVGSSGYTF

v_gene: TRBV2
j_gene: TRBJ2-1
d_gene: TRBD2
abundance: NA
CDR3nt: TGTGCCAGCGGGTATGCGGGGCTAGCGGGAGGAATTGTGCAGTTCTTC
CDR3aa: CASGYAGLAGGIVQFF

v_gene: TRBV7-9
j_gene: TRBJ1-5
d_gene: NA
abundance: NA
CDR3nt: TGTGCCAGCAGCTTAGGCGGGTGGACAGACAATCAGCCCCAGCATTTT
CDR3aa: CASSLGGWTDNQPQHF

v_gene: TRBV6-5
j_gene: TRBJ1-1
d_gene: TRBD1
abundance: NA
CDR3nt: TGTGCCAGCAGTTCCCCGGGACAGGGACACACTGAAGCTTTCTTT
CDR3aa: CASSSPGQGHTEAFF

v_gene: TRBV6-1
j_gene: TRBJ2-7
d_gene: TRBD1
abundance: NA
CDR3nt: TGTGCCAGCTCCCCTCAGACAGGGGCGGTGGACGAGCAGTACTTC
CDR3aa: CASSPQTGAVDEQYF

v_gene: TRBV7-9
j_gene: TRBJ2-5
d_gene: NA
abundance: few
CDR3nt: TGTGCCTCCTCAGGAGGCGAGACCCAGTACTTC
CDR3aa: CASSGGETQYF

v_gene: TRBV6-1
j_gene: TRBJ2-1
d_gene: NA
abundance: NA
CDR3nt: TGTGCCAGCAGGGGTCGGGGAGAGCCCAGTGAGCAGTTCTTC
CDR3aa: CASRGRGEPSEQFF

v_gene: TRBV6-1
j_gene: TRBJ2-5
d_gene: TRBD2
abundance: NA
CDR3nt: TGTGCCAGCAGTGAACTAAGCGGGAGGGCCATTGGGGAGACCCAGTACTTC
CDR3aa: CASSELSGRAIGETQYF

v_gene: TRBV5-4
j_gene: TRBJ2-7
d_gene: TRBD2
abundance: once
CDR3nt: TGTGCCAGCAGCTCCAGCGGGAGCTCCTACGAGCAGTACTTC
CDR3aa: CASSSSGSSYEQYF

v_gene: TRBV4-1
j_gene: TRBJ2-5
d_gene: NA
abundance: NA
CDR3nt: TGCGCCAGCAGCCAAGTTCTGGGAGAAGAGACCCAGTACTTC
CDR3aa: CASSQVLGEETQYF

v_gene: TRBV25-1
j_gene: TRBJ1-2
d_gene: TRBD1
abundance: NA
CDR3nt: TGTGCCAGCAGTGACGACGGACAGGTGAACTATGGCTACACCTTC
CDR3aa: CASSDDGQVNYGYTF

v_gene: TRBV4-1
j_gene: TRBJ1-5
d_gene: TRBD1
abundance: NA
CDR3nt: TGCGCCAGCAGCCAACGGACAGGGGGCAATCAGCCCCAGCATTTT
CDR3aa: CASSQRTGGNQPQHF

v_gene: TRBV2
j_gene: TRBJ1-2
d_gene: NA
abundance: NA
CDR3nt: TGTGCCAGCACCCAAGACAGACTCTATGGCTACACCTTC
CDR3aa: CASTQDRLYGYTF

v_gene: TRBV2
j_gene: TRBJ2-7
d_gene: TRBD2
abundance: NA
CDR3nt: TGTGCCAGCAGTGAGCGTCCCCCCACACTAGCGGGGGGATACGAGCAGTACTTC
CDR3aa: CASSERPPTLAGGYEQYF

v_gene: TRBV5-5
j_gene: TRBJ1-1
d_gene: NA
abundance: once
CDR3nt: TGTGCCAGCAGCCGGACAGCCAACACTGAAGCTTTCTTT
CDR3aa: CASSRTANTEAFF

v_gene: TRBV28
j_gene: TRBJ1-2
d_gene: NA
abundance: NA
CDR3nt: TGTGCCAGCAGTCCACAAGTTTACACTAACTATGGCTACACCTTC
CDR3aa: CASSPQVYTNYGYTF

v_gene: TRBV7-9
j_gene: TRBJ2-2
d_gene: TRBD1
abundance: NA
CDR3nt: TGTGCCAGCATTGGACAGGGGTCCACCGGGGAGCTGTTTTTT
CDR3aa: CASIGQGSTGELFF

v_gene: TRBV5-1
j_gene: TRBJ2-3
d_gene: TRBD1
abundance: once
CDR3nt: TGCGCCAGCAGCATGACAGGGGGGACAGATACGCAGTATTTT
CDR3aa: CASSMTGGTDTQYF

v_gene: TRBV6-6
j_gene: TRBJ2-1
d_gene: TRBD2
abundance: NA
CDR3nt: TGTGCCAGCAGTTACGCCCTCACTAGCGACAATGAGCAGTTCTTC
CDR3aa: CASSYALTSDNEQFF

v_gene: TRBV7-9
j_gene: TRBJ2-3
d_gene: NA
abundance: NA
CDR3nt: TGTGCCAGCAGGCGACAGAGCACAGATACGCAGTATTTT
CDR3aa: CASRRQSTDTQYF

v_gene: TRBV7-2
j_gene: TRBJ2-2
d_gene: TRBD1
abundance: NA
CDR3nt: TGTGCCAGCAGCCCAGGGGGCAGGGGTGACACCGGGGAGCTGTTTTTT
CDR3aa: CASSPGGRGDTGELFF

v_gene: TRBV28
j_gene: TRBJ1-1
d_gene: TRBD1
abundance: few
CDR3nt: TGTGCCATCCACAGGGGTCTGAACACTGAAGCTTTCTTT
CDR3aa: CAIHRGLNTEAFF

v_gene: TRBV14
j_gene: TRBJ1-1
d_gene: TRBD1
abundance: NA
CDR3nt: TGTGCCAGCAGCCAGGGCAGGGGGACCCCGAAGGGCACTGAAGCTTTCTTT
CDR3aa: CASSQGRGTPKGTEAFF

v_gene: TRBV27
j_gene: TRBJ2-1
d_gene: NA
abundance: NA
CDR3nt: TGTGCCAGCAGTCTCTCGACAGGATATTACAATGAGCAGTTCTTC
CDR3aa: CASSLSTGYYNEQFF

v_gene: TRBV5-1
j_gene: TRBJ2-7
d_gene: NA
abundance: NA
CDR3nt: TGCGCCAGCAGCTTCCCGGGGAGCTCCTACGAGCAGTACTTC
CDR3aa: CASSFPGSSYEQYF

v_gene: TRBV5-4
j_gene: TRBJ2-5
d_gene: NA
abundance: NA
CDR3nt: TGTGCCACCTCTACCAGGGGCCAAGAGACCCAGTACTTC
CDR3aa: CATSTRGQETQYF

v_gene: TRBV27
j_gene: TRBJ2-7
d_gene: NA
abundance: NA
CDR3nt: TGTGCCAGCAGTTTTTCGGCAGGGCAAGGGCAGTACTTC
CDR3aa: CASSFSAGQGQYF

v_gene: TRBV7-6
j_gene: TRBJ2-3
d_gene: TRBD2
abundance: NA
CDR3nt: TGTGCCAGCAGCAAGCGGGAGGGCCAGGCAGATACGCAGTATTTT
CDR3aa: CASSKREGQADTQYF

v_gene: TRBV7-2
j_gene: TRBJ2-1
d_gene: TRBD2
abundance: NA
CDR3nt: TGTGCCAGCAGGCGACTAGCGGGAGCTAATGAGCAGTTCTTC
CDR3aa: CASRRLAGANEQFF

v_gene: TRBV28
j_gene: TRBJ2-7
d_gene: TRBD2
abundance: NA
CDR3nt: TGTGCCAGCAGTTTACTAACTAGCGGGCCGAGCTCCTACGAGCAGTACTTC
CDR3aa: CASSLLTSGPSSYEQYF

v_gene: TRBV19
j_gene: TRBJ1-1
d_gene: NA
abundance: NA
CDR3nt: TGTGCCAGTAGTATAGTGGGGGGGAACACTGAAGCTTTCTTT
CDR3aa: CASSIVGGNTEAFF

v_gene: TRBV28
j_gene: TRBJ2-7
d_gene: TRBD1
abundance: once
CDR3nt: TGTGCCAGCAGTTTTGTACAGGGGATAACCTACGAGCAGTACTTC
CDR3aa: CASSFVQGITYEQYF

v_gene: TRBV18
j_gene: TRBJ2-1
d_gene: TRBD2
abundance: NA
CDR3nt: TGTGCCAGCTCACCCGAACTAGCGGGAGGGCACAATGAGCAGTTCTTC
CDR3aa: CASSPELAGGHNEQFF

v_gene: TRBV30
j_gene: TRBJ1-1
d_gene: NA
abundance: few
CDR3nt: TGTGCCTGGAGTGTACGGCGTGGGAGGGTTTTCGCTTTCTTT
CDR3aa: CAWSVRRGRVFAFF

v_gene: TRBV10-3
j_gene: TRBJ1-5
d_gene: TRBD1
abundance: few
CDR3nt: TGTGCCATCAGTGGTGGACAGGGGGTTCAGCCCCAGCATTTT
CDR3aa: CAISGGQGVQPQHF

v_gene: TRBV28
j_gene: TRBJ2-5
d_gene: TRBD1
abundance: NA
CDR3nt: TGTGCCAGCCGACTCGGACAGGGGGCCCCAGAGACCCAGTACTTC
CDR3aa: CASRLGQGAPETQYF

v_gene: TRBV11-2
j_gene: TRBJ2-6
d_gene: TRBD1
abundance: NA
CDR3nt: TGTGCCAGCAGCTTAGATCCTGGGGACAGGGGACTCGCTGGGGCCAACGTCCTGACTTTC
CDR3aa: CASSLDPGDRGLAGANVLTF

v_gene: TRBV13
j_gene: TRBJ2-7
d_gene: NA
abundance: NA
CDR3nt: TGTGCCAGCAGCTCAGCGGCCACCGCGTACGAGCAGTACTTC
CDR3aa: CASSSAATAYEQYF